These 17 T cell receptor beta chains were sequenced from one sample in a study of Ad26.COV2.S vaccination and SARS-CoV-2 variants. Assay used: immunoSEQ multiplex PCR; TCRdb lists only in-frame clones, some missing. The sample includes hundreds of thousands of clones, around 92% of them seen just once. Indicated treatment: around 19 received Ad26.COV2.S at low or high dose, single or two shots; 5 received placebo; per-sample allocation not given. The samples were gathered on day 63 after the first injection of vaccine or placebo. The sample was peripheral blood, taken in a trial of Ad26.COV2.S vaccine versus placebo. These receptors came from a person aged 18-65 years who received the Ad26.COV2.S COVID-19 vaccine or a placebo.

Concerning this clone: Within the sample, other DNA sequences also encode this same CDR3. The J gene is TRBJ1-1, the V gene TRBV19; 10 bases map to TRBD1. The CDR3 is 14 amino acids. The ends lost 4 bases at V and 4 bases at J; junction bases unmatched: 3. The germline V gene encodes CDR1 LNHDA and CDR2 SQIVND (reference sequence). The CDR3 spells CASSRQGARTEAFF. Written as DNA, the CDR3 is TGTGCCAGTAGTAGACAGGGGGCCCGCACTGAAGCTTTCTTT.

The chain combines TRBV7-2 with TRBJ1-1; TRBD1 is a possible D gene (6 bases). Germline V gives CDR1 SGHTA, CDR2 FQGNSA. The CDR3 is 14 residues long. V was pared by 5 bases and J by 4 bases, with 14 bases between. Here the CDR3 reads CASSHNRDRTEAFF. The CDR3 DNA is TGTGCCAGCAGCCACAACAGGGATCGCACTGAAGCTTTCTTT.

V and J are TRBV19 and TRBJ2-6, with D perhaps being TRBD1 or TRBD2 (5 bases each). V was cut by 0 bases and J by 0 bases, with 18 bases left in between. This CDR3 is 20 amino acids long. Germline CDR1 and CDR2: LNHDA and SQIVND (reference sequence). CDR3 residues: CASSIEGQGTPFSGANVLTF. CDR3 coding DNA: TGTGCCAGTAGTATAGAGGGGCAAGGGACCCCCTTCTCTGGGGCCAACGTCCTGACTTTC.

The chain uses TRBV15 and TRBJ1-5; D uncertain. This CDR3 is 16 amino acids long. Per the germline V gene, CDR1 is LNHNV and CDR2 is YYDKDF (reference sequence). V was shortened by 0 bases and J by 2 bases, with 11 bases between the two germline ends. The CDR3 nucleotides are TGTGCCACCAGCAGAGATGACTTAAGCGGCAATCAGCCCCAGCATTTT. This sequence encodes CATSRDDLSGNQPQHF.

The gene calls are TRBV29-1 and TRBJ2-6; D gene ambiguous. The germline V and J ends were trimmed by 4 bases and 0 bases, with 10 bases remaining between them. CDR1 and CDR2 from the germline V gene are SQVTM and ANQGSEA. This CDR3 is built from 15 residues. The CDR3 DNA reads TGCAGCGTTGGCGTCGCTGGCTCTGGGGCCAACGTCCTGACTTTC. Its translation: CSVGVAGSGANVLTF.

The chain employs TRBV30 and TRBJ2-3; D gene ambiguous. Per the germline V gene, CDR1 is GTSNPN and CDR2 is SVGIG (reference sequence). This CDR3 has 11 residues. V was pared by 2 bases and J by 8 bases, with 8 bases between. The CDR3 is CAWSPIATQYF. The CDR3 DNA reads as TGTGCCTGGAGTCCGATCGCTACGCAGTATTTT.

A single count supports this clone. The chain recombines TRBV4-3 with TRBJ1-2; maybe TRBD1 (5 bases). The CDR3 has 14 amino acids. Trimming left V 6 bases short and J 1 base short, with 12 bases between. Germline-derived CDR1 and CDR2 are LGHNA and YSLEER. The DNA of the CDR3 is TGCGCCAGCAGTCGGCAGGGTGGTAACTATGGCTACACCTTC. This encodes CASSRQGGNYGYTF.

The J gene is TRBJ2-5, the V gene TRBV20-1; no definite D call. Germline V gene data show CDR1 as DFQATT and CDR2 as SNEGSKA (reference sequence). The CDR3 has 11 residues. Trimming pared 7 bases from V and 5 bases from J, leaving 11 bases between. The CDR3 loop is CSVRSRETQYF. Here the CDR3 DNA reads TGCAGTGTTCGGAGCCGGGAGACCCAGTACTTC.

The chain joins TRBV12-3 or TRBV12-4 to TRBJ2-3; D is undetermined. The ends were cut back, 3 bases at V and 5 bases at J, with 6 bases in the middle. The CDR3 is 12 amino acids. The DNA for the CDR3 is TGTGCCAGCAGTTTGATAGGAGATACGCAGTATTTT. It encodes CASSLIGDTQYF.

The chain recombines TRBV19 with TRBJ2-2, with unresolved D. This CDR3 has 16 residues. The V and J ends lost 1 base and 1 base respectively, with 10 bases between them. Germline V lookup: CDR1 LNHDA, CDR2 SQIVND (reference sequence). Here the CDR3 reads CASSIVGVGNTGELFF. In nucleotides, the CDR3 is TGTGCCAGTAGTATAGTTGGGGTGGGGAACACCGGGGAGCTGTTTTTT.

The chain couples TRBV18 to TRBJ1-2; 7 nucleotides align to TRBD1. Germline V CDR1 and CDR2: KGHSH, LQKENI. Trimming at V came to 5 bases and at J to 5 bases, leaving 5 bases not matched to a gene. This CDR3 has 13 residues. Here the CDR3 reads CASSSDRQYGYTF. DNA for the CDR3: TGTGCCAGCTCATCGGACAGGCAATATGGCTACACCTTC.

The chain has TRBV6-2 or TRBV6-3 and TRBJ2-5; TRBD2 agrees at 10 bases. CDR1 and CDR2 from the germline V gene are MNHEY and SVGEGT. This CDR3 contains 15 residues. V shed 2 bases and J 4 bases; nucleotides not matched to a gene: 4. This CDR3 reads CASSYQAGGRETQYF. In DNA form, the CDR3 reads TGTGCCAGCAGTTACCAAGCGGGGGGGCGAGAGACCCAGTACTTC.

The chain employs TRBV19 and TRBJ2-6; D unclear. Germline CDR1 is LNHDA and CDR2 is SQIVND (reference sequence). V was trimmed by 6 bases and J by 0 bases, leaving 9 bases between them. The CDR3 sequence is 15 residues long. The CDR3 reads CASSLQNSGANVLTF. The DNA for the CDR3 is TGTGCCAGTAGCCTACAGAACTCTGGGGCCAACGTCCTGACTTTC.

The chain carries TRBV28 and TRBJ2-7, with D perhaps matching TRBD1 (5 bases). Germline V gene data show CDR1 as MDHEN and CDR2 as SYDVKM. V was cut by 0 bases and J by 3 bases, with 15 bases left in between. This CDR3 spans 16 amino acids. The CDR3 is CASSLWGLGTSYEQYF. In DNA form, the CDR3 reads TGTGCCAGCAGTTTATGGGGGCTCGGCACAAGCTACGAGCAGTACTTC.

The V call is TRBV5-6, the J call TRBJ1-5; 9 nucleotides align to TRBD1. Trimming removed 4 bases from V and 11 bases from J; junction bases left unmatched: 4. CDR3 length: 12 amino acids. From germline, CDR1 is SGHDT and CDR2 YYEEEE. The CDR3 here is CASSSGTGTQHF. The CDR3 DNA follows: TGTGCCAGCAGCAGTGGGACAGGGACCCAGCATTTT.

V usage is TRBV19 and J usage is TRBJ2-3; D gene uncertain. The CDR3 contains 14 residues. CDR1 and CDR2 from the germline V gene are LNHDA and SQIVND (reference sequence). With 0 bases removed from V and 3 bases from J, the gap between germline ends came to 7 bases. Here the CDR3 DNA reads TGTGCCAGTAGTATAGATCGTGAAACAGATACGCAGTATTTT. Encoded protein: CASSIDRETDTQYF.

The genes are TRBV6-5 and TRBJ2-5, with TRBD2 matching 7 bases. Germline trimming cut 0 bases from V and 5 bases from J; bases unmatched to any gene: 3. This CDR3 region has 14 residues. CDR1 MNHEY and CDR2 SVGAGI come from the germline V gene. The CDR3 region is CASSYSLAWETQYF. In DNA, the CDR3 is TGTGCCAGCAGTTACTCACTAGCGTGGGAGACCCAGTACTTC.